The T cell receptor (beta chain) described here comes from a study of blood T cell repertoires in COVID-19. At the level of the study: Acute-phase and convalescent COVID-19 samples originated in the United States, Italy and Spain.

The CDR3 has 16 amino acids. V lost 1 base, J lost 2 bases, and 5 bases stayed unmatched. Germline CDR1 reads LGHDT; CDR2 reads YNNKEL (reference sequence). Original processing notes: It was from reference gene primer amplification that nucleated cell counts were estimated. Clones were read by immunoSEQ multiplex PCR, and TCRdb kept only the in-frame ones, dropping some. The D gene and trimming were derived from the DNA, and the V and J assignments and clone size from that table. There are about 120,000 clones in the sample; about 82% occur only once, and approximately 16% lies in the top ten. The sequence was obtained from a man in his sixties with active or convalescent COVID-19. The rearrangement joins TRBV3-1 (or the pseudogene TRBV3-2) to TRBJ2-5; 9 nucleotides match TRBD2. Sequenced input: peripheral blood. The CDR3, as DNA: TGTGCCAGCAGCCAAGTAACGACTAGCGGACAAGAGACCCAGTACTTC. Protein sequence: CASSQVTTSGQETQYF.